This TCR beta chain stems from a study of OX40 agonist ivuxolimab in advanced cancers. At the level of the study: Two patients with cutaneous melanoma and one with hepatocellular carcinoma, three in total, showed partial responses.

This table comes from immunoSEQ multiplex PCR, and its TCRdb copy is limited to in-frame clones, with some not included. The repertoire holds over 80,000 clones, approximately 87% seen once, with around 5.2% in the top ten. The receptor comes from an adult with an advanced solid tumor such as melanoma, head and neck, liver or kidney cancer. Sequenced material: CD4+ or CD8+ T cells sorted from blood, taken in a trial of the OX40 agonist ivuxolimab.

The CDR3 is CAWCYSGNTIYF. The DNA for the CDR3 is TGTGCCTGGTGCTATTCTGGAAACACCATATATTTT. This chain joins TRBV30 and TRBJ1-3; unclear D gene. The CDR3 totals 12 residues. V was pared by 5 bases and J by 1 base, with 6 bases between. Germline assignment: CDR1 GTSNPN and CDR2 SVGIG (reference sequence).